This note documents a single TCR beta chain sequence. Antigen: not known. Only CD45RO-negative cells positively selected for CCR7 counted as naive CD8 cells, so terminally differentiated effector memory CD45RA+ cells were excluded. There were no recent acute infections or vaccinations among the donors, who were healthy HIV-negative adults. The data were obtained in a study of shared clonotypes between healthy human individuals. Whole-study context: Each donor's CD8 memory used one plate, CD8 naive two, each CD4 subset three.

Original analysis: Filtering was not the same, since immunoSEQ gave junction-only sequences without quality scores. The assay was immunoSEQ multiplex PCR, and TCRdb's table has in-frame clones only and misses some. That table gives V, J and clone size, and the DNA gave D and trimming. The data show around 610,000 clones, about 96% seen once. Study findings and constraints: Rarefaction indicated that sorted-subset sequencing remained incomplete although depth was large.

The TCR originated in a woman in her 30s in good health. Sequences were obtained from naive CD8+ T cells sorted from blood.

The CDR3 DNA reads TGTGCCAGCAATATGGGACTAGCAGACACAGATACGCAGTATTTT. It is translated as CASNMGLADTDTQYF. V and J are TRBV6-5 and TRBJ2-3; 9 bases are a match to TRBD2. Germline trimming cut 7 bases from V and 2 bases from J; bases unmatched to any gene: 7. The germline CDR1 and CDR2 sequences are MNHEY and SVGAGI. This CDR3 is 15 amino acids long.